These 32 T cell receptor beta chains share one sample of origin, sequenced in a study of Ad26.COV2.S vaccination and SARS-CoV-2 variants. Treatment defined: some 20 received Ad26.COV2.S at low or high dose, single or two shots; roughly five received placebo; per-sample allocation not given. Sample collection was performed on day 63 after the first vaccine or placebo injection. Repertoires were generated with immunoSEQ multiplex PCR, while TCRdb's copy carries only in-frame clones and drops some. Among fewer than 500,000 clones listed, 75% to 90% were seen once. The specimen comprised peripheral blood, sampled in a trial of Ad26.COV2.S vaccine versus placebo. Receptors originate from a person between 18 and 59 years old who received the Ad26.COV2.S COVID-19 vaccine or a placebo.

This clone was observed a few times. The CDR3 bases are TGCAGTGCTAGTGGGGTGGATCCGGGTCAGCCCCAGCATTTT. Translated, it gives CSASGVDPGQPQHF. The chain is built from TRBV20-1 and TRBJ1-5, with D hard to call. The CDR3 spans 14 residues. Germline CDR1 and CDR2: DFQATT and SNEGSKA (reference sequence). The V and J ends lost 3 bases and 6 bases respectively, with 15 bases between them.

Concerning this clone: This specimen includes other DNA sequences encoding the same CDR3. The chain employs TRBV6-5 and TRBJ2-5, with TRBD2 matching 12 bases. The CDR3 spans 14 residues. Germline assignment: CDR1 MNHEY and CDR2 SVGAGI. The V and J ends lost 5 bases and 3 bases, in that order; junction bases with no gene match: 1. CDR3 nucleotide sequence: TGTGCCAGCAGTCGACTAGCGGGGGAAGAGACCCAGTACTTC. Protein: CASSRLAGEETQYF.

The chain couples TRBV15 to TRBJ1-2; D gene unclear. CDR1 is LNHNV, CDR2 YYDKDF, per germline (reference sequence). Trimming took off 0 bases at V and 4 bases at J, with 15 bases between the two ends. The length of the CDR3 is 16 residues. CDR3 region: CATSREGTQRSYGYTF. The CDR3 DNA sequence: TGTGCCACCAGCAGAGAGGGAACACAGCGGTCCTATGGCTACACCTTC.

V is TRBV20-1 and J is TRBJ1-1; no clear D. The CDR3 has 11 residues. V lost 2 bases and J 0 bases, leaving 1 base between the germline ends. CDR1 DFQATT and CDR2 SNEGSKA come from the germline V gene (reference sequence). CDR3 in amino acids: CSARMNTEAFF. For the CDR3, the DNA is TGCAGTGCTAGAATGAACACTGAAGCTTTCTTT.

V is TRBV15 and J is TRBJ2-2; maybe TRBD2 (5 bases). V was cut by 3 bases and J by 3 bases, with 14 bases left in between. CDR3 length: 16 residues. CDR1 and CDR2 from the germline V gene are LNHNV and YYDKDF (reference sequence). DNA of the CDR3: TGTGCCACCAGCAGGAAAGGGAGATGGGACACCGGGGAGCTGTTTTTT. Protein: CATSRKGRWDTGELFF. Together with reference TRBV15 and TRBJ2-2, the CDR3 gives the full variable domain: DAMVIQNPRYQVTQFGKPVTLSCSQTLNHNVMYWYQQKSSQAPKLLFHYYDKDFNNEADTPDNFQSRRPNTSFCFLDIRSPGLGDTAMYLCATSRKGRWDTGELFFGEGSRLTVL.

The chain couples TRBV28 to TRBJ2-7; D might be TRBD1 (6 bases). V shed 5 bases and J shed 12 bases, with 20 bases lying between them. This CDR3 spans 13 amino acids. The V gene's germline CDR1 is MDHEN and CDR2 SYDVKM. The CDR3 DNA reads TGTGCCAGCAGTCCCATCCGAAACAGGGTGGGGTACTTC. This encodes CASSPIRNRVGYF.

V is TRBV28 and J is TRBJ1-2; TRBD1 matches at 12 bases. Germline V gene data show CDR1 as MDHEN and CDR2 as SYDVKM. The CDR3 has 20 residues. V shed 5 bases, J shed 0 bases, and the junction held 16 bases outside the gene matches. CDR3 sequence reads: CASSNPRGTGGVNANYGYTF. The CDR3 DNA reads TGTGCCAGCAGTAATCCCCGTGGGACAGGGGGCGTAAATGCTAACTATGGCTACACCTTC.

The chain combines TRBV28 with TRBJ1-1; D is undetermined. The V end lost 3 bases, the J end lost 4 bases, and 12 bases lay between the germline ends. Germline lookup yields CDR1 MDHEN and CDR2 SYDVKM. The CDR3 is 14 residues long. DNA of the CDR3: TGTGCCAGCAGTTTGTCCCAAACGGGCACTGAAGCTTTCTTT. Translation: CASSLSQTGTEAFF. The whole variable domain, filled in from reference TRBV28 and TRBJ1-1, reads DVKVTQSSRYLVKRTGEKVFLECVQDMDHENMFWYRQDPGLGLRLIYFSYDVKMKEKGDIPEGYSVSREKKERFSLILESASTNQTSMYLCASSLSQTGTEAFFGQGTRLTVV.

The rearrangement uses TRBV5-1 and TRBJ1-5; D gene ambiguous. The V gene lost 0 bases and the J gene lost 0 bases, with 10 bases spanning the gap. Germline V gene sequence: CDR1 SGHRS, CDR2 YFSETQ. This CDR3 has 16 residues. The CDR3 reads CASSLEKDYSNQPQHF. CDR3 DNA: TGCGCCAGCAGCTTGGAGAAAGACTATAGCAATCAGCCCCAGCATTTT.

This chain joins TRBV5-1 and TRBJ2-5; D might be TRBD1 (6 bases). Germline CDR1 is SGHRS and CDR2 is YFSETQ. V was shortened by 0 bases and J by 5 bases, with 11 bases between the two germline ends. This CDR3 contains 14 residues. CDR3 sequence: CASSLVGAEETQYF. The CDR3 DNA follows: TGCGCCAGCAGCTTGGTGGGGGCGGAGGAGACCCAGTACTTC.

Comments on this clone: An end of the junction does not agree with germline; a read error may underlie this. CDR3 amino acids: CSATDAEQFF. The CDR3 DNA follows: TGCAGCGCTACGGACGCGGAGCAGTTCTTC. The chain links TRBV20-1 to TRBJ2-1; D ambiguous. The CDR3 extends over 10 amino acids. Germline lookup yields CDR1 DFQATT and CDR2 SNEGSKA (reference sequence).

The rearrangement links TRBV11-3 to TRBJ1-3; maybe TRBD1 (5 bases). Per germline, CDR1 SGHNT and CDR2 YENEEA. The CDR3 contains 15 residues. With 5 bases removed from V and 2 bases from J, the gap between germline ends came to 13 bases. The CDR3 DNA follows: TGTGCCAGCAGCACTCAGGGATTAACTGGAAACACCATATATTTT. Protein: CASSTQGLTGNTIYF.

The CDR3 loop reads CASSSQGRHSPLHF. The CDR3 DNA follows: TGTGCCAGCAGCTCGCAGGGGAGGCATTCACCCCTCCACTTT. The chain combines TRBV9 with TRBJ1-6; D is perhaps TRBD1 (6 bases). In germline, CDR1 is SGDLS, CDR2 YYNGEE. This CDR3 contains 14 residues. The V end was cut by 4 bases, the J end by 8 bases, with 13 bases between.

The chain recombines TRBV4-3 with TRBJ2-2; TRBD1 aligns across 7 bases. The V gene end was trimmed by 4 bases and the J gene end by 3 bases; junction bases not matched to a gene: 8. Germline V CDR1 and CDR2: LGHNA, YSLEER. The CDR3 covers 16 residues. DNA of the CDR3: TGCGCCAGCAGCCCCCAGACAGGGAAGGACACCGGGGAGCTGTTTTTT. Translating gives CASSPQTGKDTGELFF.

The chain uses TRBV5-1 and TRBJ2-1; D remains unclear. Trimming removed 0 bases from V and 7 bases from J, with 11 bases in between. In germline, CDR1 is SGHRS, CDR2 YFSETQ. This CDR3 comprises 14 residues. CDR3 protein: CASSLEAPGNEQFF. CDR3 bases: TGCGCCAGCAGCTTGGAGGCACCCGGGAATGAGCAGTTCTTC. The full variable domain, its missing parts supplied by reference TRBV5-1 and TRBJ2-1, is KAGVTQTPRYLIKTRGQQVTLSCSPISGHRSVSWYQQTPGQGLQFLFEYFSETQRNKGNFPGRFSGRQFSNSRSEMNVSTLELGDSALYLCASSLEAPGNEQFFGPGTRLTVL.

This clone was found once. The chain couples TRBV4-2 to TRBJ2-2; D remains ambiguous. The CDR3 runs 17 residues. Trimming shortened V by 0 bases and J by 3 bases, and 14 bases separated the two germline ends. Germline CDR1 reads LGHNA; CDR2 reads YNFKEQ. The CDR3 bases are TGTGCCAGCAGCCAAGACTCCAGCTTCGTTGACACCGGGGAGCTGTTTTTT. It codes for CASSQDSSFVDTGELFF.

The V call is TRBV7-6, the J call TRBJ2-5; no clear D. Germline CDR1 is SGHVS and CDR2 is FNYEAQ. Trimming stripped 5 bases from V and 2 bases from J, with 12 bases between. This CDR3 spans 14 amino acids. In DNA, the CDR3 is TGTGCCAGCAGCCCCGGCCGGCAGCAAGAGACCCAGTACTTC. It specifies CASSPGRQQETQYF.

The count of this clone is one. The chain employs TRBV28 and TRBJ1-2, with D hard to call. Per the germline V gene, CDR1 is MDHEN and CDR2 is SYDVKM. V was cut by 6 bases and J by 4 bases, with 15 bases left in between. This CDR3 spans 14 amino acids. In nucleotides, the CDR3 is TGTGCCAGCAGCCATTCAGGACTGAGCTATGGCTACACCTTC. It yields the protein CASSHSGLSYGYTF.

V usage is TRBV24-1 and J usage is TRBJ1-2; 7 bases map to TRBD1. This CDR3 is 16 amino acids long. V shed 3 bases and J 0 bases; nucleotides not matched to a gene: 6. Germline V gives CDR1 KGHDR, CDR2 SFDVKD. The CDR3 spells CATSDAGQVANYGYTF. In nucleotides, the CDR3 is TGTGCCACCAGTGATGCTGGACAGGTTGCTAACTATGGCTACACCTTC.

The chain carries TRBV6-6 and TRBJ2-1; a weak D match, TRBD2 (5 bases). Germline loops: CDR1 MNHNY, CDR2 SVGAGI (reference sequence). V lost 2 bases and J 7 bases, leaving 15 bases between the germline ends. The CDR3 is 15 amino acids. DNA of the CDR3: TGTGCCAGCAGTTACCCCGGGGATGGACCTAATGAGCAGTTCTTC. It encodes CASSYPGDGPNEQFF.

The gene calls are TRBV4-1 and TRBJ1-1; D might be TRBD1 (5 bases). Trimming took 2 bases from V and 11 from J, leaving 18 bases between them. Per germline, CDR1 MGHRA and CDR2 YSYEKL. The CDR3 runs 14 residues. This CDR3 reads CASSQPLRGKGAFF. The CDR3 DNA follows: TGCGCCAGCAGCCAACCCCTCCGGGGTAAGGGGGCTTTCTTT.

The chain employs TRBV6-7 and TRBJ1-2, with TRBD1 matching over 7 bases. TRBV6-7 belongs to the ORF category, with a function that is uncertain. The CDR3 spans 14 residues. Trimming at V came to 8 bases and at J to 5 bases, leaving 11 bases not matched to a gene. The CDR3 DNA follows: TGTGCCAGCGGGCACAGGGGTCGGGAGTATGGCTACACCTTC. It encodes CASGHRGREYGYTF.

The genes are TRBV18 and TRBJ2-7; D may be TRBD2 (6 bases). CDR3 size: 13 residues. V gave up 3 bases and J gave up 6 bases, with 12 bases separating them. The germline V gene encodes CDR1 KGHSH and CDR2 LQKENI. This chain's CDR3 is CASSPLGGGEQYF. The CDR3 DNA sequence: TGTGCCAGCTCACCGCTCGGGGGTGGCGAGCAGTACTTC. The full variable domain, with the rest looked up from reference TRBV18 and TRBJ2-7, is NAGVMQNPRHLVRRRGQEARLRCSPMKGHSHVYWYRQLPEEGLKFMVYLQKENIIDESGMPKERFSAEFPKEGPSILRIQQVVRGDSAAYFCASSPLGGGEQYFGPGTRLTVT.

This chain links TRBV7-2 with TRBJ2-3; D gene uncertain. The CDR3 is 14 residues long. Trimming took 1 base from V and 0 from J, leaving 5 bases between them. The germline gives CDR1 SGHTA, CDR2 FQGNSA. The CDR3 here is CASSLGYSTDTQYF. Written as DNA, the CDR3 is TGTGCCAGCAGCTTAGGCTACAGCACAGATACGCAGTATTTT.

The V call is TRBV5-6, the J call TRBJ2-5, with 8 bases matching TRBD2. This CDR3 is 17 amino acids long. V dropped 4 bases and J dropped 2; count of bases not matched to a gene: 13. The germline V gene has CDR1 SGHDT and CDR2 YYEEEE. The CDR3 sequence: CASSPEGGGTFQETQYF. CDR3 bases: TGTGCCAGCAGCCCCGAGGGCGGGGGGACGTTTCAAGAGACCCAGTACTTC.

CDR3 DNA sequence: TGTGCCAGCATCCAACCTCCTGAAGGGGTTACTGAAGCTTTCTTT. Protein: CASIQPPEGVTEAFF. The rearrangement joins TRBV7-8 to TRBJ1-1, with a tentative D call TRBD1 (5 bases). With 7 bases removed from V and 5 bases from J, the gap between germline ends came to 20 bases. CDR1 and CDR2 from the germline V gene are SGHVS and FQNEAQ. This CDR3 contains 15 residues.

The rearrangement uses TRBV4-3 and TRBJ1-2; D remains unclear. Between the trimmed V and J ends, which lost 4 bases and 8 bases, there was a span of 17 bases. CDR1 is LGHNA and CDR2 is YSLEER in the germline V gene. The CDR3 is 14 amino acids. CDR3 region: CASSLGRGGYGYTF. DNA of the CDR3: TGCGCCAGCAGCCTTGGGAGAGGCGGTTACGGCTACACCTTC.

The chain links TRBV9 to TRBJ2-1; 10 bases match TRBD2. The CDR3 runs 16 residues. The V and J ends lost 3 bases and 4 bases, in that order; junction bases with no gene match: 7. Germline CDR1 SGDLS, CDR2 YYNGEE. CDR3 sequence (DNA): TGTGCCAGCAGCGGTCGGACTAGCGGATATTACAATGAGCAGTTCTTC. Amino acids: CASSGRTSGYYNEQFF.

This rearrangement joins TRBV29-1 to TRBJ1-2; a weak D match, TRBD1 (6 bases). Germline loops: CDR1 SQVTM, CDR2 ANQGSEA. V shed 6 bases and J shed 7 bases, with 21 bases lying between them. The CDR3 is made up of 14 amino acids. This chain's CDR3 is CSVLSGTRPRGYTF. Here the CDR3 DNA reads TGCAGCGTCCTTAGTGGGACAAGGCCCCGTGGCTACACCTTC.

V is TRBV27 and J is TRBJ2-3, with D maybe TRBD1 (5 bases). CDR1 and CDR2 from the germline V gene are MNHEY and SMNVEV (reference sequence). V lost 7 bases and J lost 0, with 14 bases in between. This CDR3 has 15 amino acids. The chain's CDR3 is CASTWGSLSTDTQYF. As DNA, the CDR3 is TGTGCCAGCACCTGGGGCAGCCTTAGCACAGATACGCAGTATTTT.

The chain has TRBV7-2 and TRBJ1-1, with TRBD1 matching over 7 bases. From germline, CDR1 is SGHTA and CDR2 FQGNSA. This CDR3 contains 14 residues. Losses at the gene ends were 5 bases for V and 12 bases for J; bases not matched to a gene: 15. Written as DNA, the CDR3 is TGTGCCAGCAGCGCCGGGAGTCGACAGGGTAGATCTTTCTTT. It encodes CASSAGSRQGRSFF.

The chain links TRBV18 to TRBJ2-4; D is possibly TRBD1 (6 bases). V was shortened by 5 bases and J by 0 bases, with 23 bases between the two germline ends. This CDR3 has 19 amino acids. The germline gives CDR1 KGHSH, CDR2 LQKENI. The CDR3 is CASSGEARTDNIAKNIQYF. Written as DNA, the CDR3 is TGTGCCAGCTCAGGAGAGGCTCGGACAGATAACATAGCCAAAAACATTCAGTACTTC.